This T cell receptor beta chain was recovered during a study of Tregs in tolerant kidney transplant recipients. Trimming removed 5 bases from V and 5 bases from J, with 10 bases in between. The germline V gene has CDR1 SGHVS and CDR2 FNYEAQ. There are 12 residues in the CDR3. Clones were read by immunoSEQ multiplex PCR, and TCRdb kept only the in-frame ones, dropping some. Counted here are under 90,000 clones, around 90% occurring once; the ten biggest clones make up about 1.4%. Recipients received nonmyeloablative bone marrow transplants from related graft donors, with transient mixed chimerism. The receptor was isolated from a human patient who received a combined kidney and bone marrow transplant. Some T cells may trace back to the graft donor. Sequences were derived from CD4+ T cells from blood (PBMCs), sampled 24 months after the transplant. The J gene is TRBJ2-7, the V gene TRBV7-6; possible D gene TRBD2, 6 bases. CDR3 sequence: CASSGRGDEQYF. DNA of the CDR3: TGTGCCAGCAGCGGGCGCGGGGACGAGCAGTACTTC.